Listed below are T cell receptor beta chains from one sample, sequenced in a study of CD4 T cells in relation to SARS-CoV-2 and coronaviruses. No antigens are known for them. Measured with immunoSEQ multiplex PCR; TCRdb has only the in-frame clones, and not every one. The profile covers roughly 17,000 clones, with 65% to 85% appearing a single time and under 50% taken by the ten largest. Sequencing was performed on CD4+ T cells from PBMCs, cultured in vitro. These receptors all stem from a human donor in good health. Both conserved end residues are part of each CDR3. A D gene is named only where the DNA matches it firmly. Clone size is stated in some rows and not others, as once, few, many or a class when expanded.

>TRBV12-5|TRBJ2-1|TRBD2|NA
TGTGCTAGTGACCCGGGGGTAGCGGGAGCTAATGAGCAGTTCTTC
CASDPGVAGANEQFF
>TRBV19|TRBJ1-1|NA|NA
TGTGCCAGTAGTGAGGGCGGAAACCCGGGGACTGAAGCTTTCTTT
CASSEGGNPGTEAFF
>TRBV30|TRBJ2-2|TRBD2|once
TGTGCCTGGAGTGTTCCTAGCGGGAGGGCCAGCACCGGGGAGCTGTTTTTT
CAWSVPSGRASTGELFF
>TRBV6-5|TRBJ1-1|TRBD1|NA
TGTGCCAGCTTTGCGCAGGGGGATAACGCTGAAGCTTTCTTT
CASFAQGDNAEAFF
>TRBV18|TRBJ1-5|NA|NA
TGTGCCAGCTCACTTGACCCTGGGGGTTTTCAGCCCCAGCATTTT
CASSLDPGGFQPQHF
>TRBV24-1|TRBJ2-5|NA|once
TGTGCCACCAGTGGTACAGGGATGGAGACCCAGTACTTC
CATSGTGMETQYF
>TRBV3-1/TRBV3-2|TRBJ2-2|NA|NA
TGTGCCAGCAGCTTAGACTCCGGGGAGCTGTTTTTT
CASSLDSGELFF
>TRBV7-9|TRBJ2-7|TRBD2|NA
TGTGCCAGCAGCTTAACTAGCGGGAAAGAGCAGTACTTC
CASSLTSGKEQYF
>TRBV18|TRBJ1-2|NA|NA
TGTGCCAGCTCACCAACTCTCACCGGGACGGATTATGGCTACACCTTC
CASSPTLTGTDYGYTF
>TRBV5-8|TRBJ1-2|NA|NA
TGTGCCAGCAGCTTGGTGGAGCACTATGGCTACACCTTC
CASSLVEHYGYTF
>TRBV27|TRBJ1-1|NA|NA
TGTGCCAGCAGCCCAGCGGGCGCGCGGACTGAAGCTTTCTTT
CASSPAGARTEAFF
>TRBV19|TRBJ2-1|TRBD2|NA
TGTGCCAGTAGTATAGATCTATCAGGGACTAGCGGGAAATCCTACAATGAGCAGTTCTTC
CASSIDLSGTSGKSYNEQFF
>TRBV9|TRBJ1-6|NA|NA
TGTGCCAGCAGCGTAGGGGTGAAGCCATTTGGGTCACCCCTCCACTTT
CASSVGVKPFGSPLHF
>TRBV19|TRBJ1-1|NA|NA
TGTGCCAGTAGGGACAAGGGGCACACTGAAGCTTTCTTT
CASRDKGHTEAFF
>TRBV28|TRBJ2-2|NA|NA
TGTGCCAGCAGTGGGGTCTGGTGGGAGAGCACCGGGGAGCTGTTTTTT
CASSGVWWESTGELFF
>TRBV5-1|TRBJ1-3|TRBD1|NA
TGCGCCAGCAGCCTAGACAGGGTGGGAAACACCATATATTTT
CASSLDRVGNTIYF
>TRBV3-1/TRBV3-2|TRBJ2-5|NA|NA
TGTGCCAGCAGCCATGGCGACAGGTTTGAGACCCAGTACTTC
CASSHGDRFETQYF
>TRBV28|TRBJ1-2|NA|NA
TGTGCCAGCAGCCCCCTCGCGGGGACTAACTATGGCTACACCTTC
CASSPLAGTNYGYTF
>TRBV5-1|TRBJ2-7|NA|NA
TGCGCCAGCAGCATTAGCTCCTACGAGCAGTACTTC
CASSISSYEQYF
>TRBV11-2|TRBJ1-4|NA|NA
TGTGCCAGCAGCTCTCGCCGGGAAGGGGAAAAACTGTTTTTT
CASSSRREGEKLFF
>TRBV9|TRBJ2-2|NA|NA
TGTGCCAGCAGCCCAGGAGGGGCTCCCGGGGAGCTGTTTTTT
CASSPGGAPGELFF
>TRBV18|TRBJ2-7|TRBD2|NA
TGTGCCAGCTCACCACCGGGACTAGCGTACGAGCAGTACTTC
CASSPPGLAYEQYF
>TRBV14|TRBJ1-1|NA|NA
TGTGCCAGCAGCCTCCTTGACACTGAAGCTTTCTTT
CASSLLDTEAFF
>TRBV28|TRBJ2-1|TRBD2|NA
TGTGCCAGCAGTTTTTTAGCGGGTGGGAGTGTTGAGCAGTTCTTC
CASSFLAGGSVEQFF
>TRBV7-8|TRBJ2-1|NA|few
TGTGCCAGCAGCTTTACGGGGGATGAGCAGTTCTTC
CASSFTGDEQFF
>TRBV29-1|TRBJ2-2|NA|NA
TGCAGCGTTGATTTGTTCGGGGAGCTGTTTTTT
CSVDLFGELFF
>TRBV27|TRBJ2-7|TRBD1|NA
TGTGCCAGCAGTTTACAGGGGGCTCGGAACGAGCAGTACTTC
CASSLQGARNEQYF
>TRBV5-6|TRBJ1-2|TRBD1|NA
TGTGCCAGCAGTCCAGACAGGGGGTACTATGGCTACACCTTC
CASSPDRGYYGYTF
>TRBV9|TRBJ2-2|TRBD1|NA
TGTGCCAGCAGCGCGGATACCGGGACAGGGGTGACCGGGGAGCTGTTTTTT
CASSADTGTGVTGELFF
>TRBV6-6|TRBJ2-5|NA|NA
TGTGCCAGCAGTTATCCAGGGCAAGAGACCCAGTACTTC
CASSYPGQETQYF
>TRBV27|TRBJ1-1|NA|NA
TGTGCCAGCAGTTTCGGCAGGGCGGGGAAGACTGAAGCTTTCTTT
CASSFGRAGKTEAFF
>TRBV25-1|TRBJ2-7|NA|NA
TGTGCCAGCAGTGCGACAGCCTCCTACGAGCAGTACTTC
CASSATASYEQYF